The clone carrying this TCR beta chain was seen just once. This sample is drawn from a study of blood T cell repertoires in COVID-19. About the study: Samples of COVID-19 (acute and convalescent) were obtained from the United States, Italy and Spain. The analysed material was cDNA or gDNA that came from T cells, B-cell-depleted T cells, or PBMCs.

Assay used: immunoSEQ multiplex PCR; TCRdb lists only in-frame clones, some missing. Of under 100,000 clones listed, 87% were seen once; the top ten hold 6.5% to 8.5%. This clonotype was sampled from a man aged 25 to 40 with acute or convalescent COVID-19. Specimen: peripheral blood.

CDR3 sequence reads: CASSYSSAGGTYEQYF. CDR3 DNA: TGTGCCAGCAGTTACTCTTCCGCGGGAGGTACCTACGAGCAGTACTTC. This chain links TRBV6-5 with TRBJ2-7, with 8 positions matching TRBD2. The CDR3 loop spans 16 amino acids. The germline gives CDR1 MNHEY, CDR2 SVGAGI. The ends lost 0 bases at V and 2 bases at J; junction bases unmatched: 6.